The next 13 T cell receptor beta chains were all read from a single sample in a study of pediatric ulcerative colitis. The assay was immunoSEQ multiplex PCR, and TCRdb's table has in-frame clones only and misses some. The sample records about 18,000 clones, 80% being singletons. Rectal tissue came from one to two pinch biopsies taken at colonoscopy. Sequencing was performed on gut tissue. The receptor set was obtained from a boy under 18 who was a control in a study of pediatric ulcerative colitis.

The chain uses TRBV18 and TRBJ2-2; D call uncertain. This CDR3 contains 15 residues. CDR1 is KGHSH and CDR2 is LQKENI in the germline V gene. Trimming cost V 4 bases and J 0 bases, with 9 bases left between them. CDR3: CASSQGSSNTGELFF. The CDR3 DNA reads TGTGCCAGCTCACAGGGCTCCTCGAACACCGGGGAGCTGTTTTTT.

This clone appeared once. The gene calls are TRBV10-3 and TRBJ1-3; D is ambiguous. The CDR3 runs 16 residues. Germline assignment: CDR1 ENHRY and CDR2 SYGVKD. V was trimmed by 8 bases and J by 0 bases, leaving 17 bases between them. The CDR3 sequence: CAIGGGNGRSGNTIYF. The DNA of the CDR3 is TGTGCCATCGGAGGCGGGAACGGACGCTCTGGAAACACCATATATTTT.

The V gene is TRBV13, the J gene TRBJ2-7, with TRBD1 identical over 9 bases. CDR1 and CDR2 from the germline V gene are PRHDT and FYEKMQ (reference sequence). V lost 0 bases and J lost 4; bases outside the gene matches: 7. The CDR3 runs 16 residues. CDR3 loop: CASSLGRGTGSYEQYF. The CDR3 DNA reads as TGTGCCAGCAGCTTAGGCCGAGGGACAGGGTCATACGAGCAGTACTTC.

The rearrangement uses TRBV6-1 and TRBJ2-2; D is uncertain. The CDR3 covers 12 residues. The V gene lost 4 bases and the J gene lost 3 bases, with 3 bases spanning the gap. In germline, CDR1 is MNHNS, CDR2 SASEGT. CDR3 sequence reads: CASSVDTGELFF. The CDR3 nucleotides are TGTGCCAGCAGTGTTGACACCGGGGAGCTGTTTTTT.

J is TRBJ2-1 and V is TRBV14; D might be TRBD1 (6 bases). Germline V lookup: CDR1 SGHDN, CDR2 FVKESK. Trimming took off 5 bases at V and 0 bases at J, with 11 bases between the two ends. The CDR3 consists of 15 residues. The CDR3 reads CASSTRTVSYNEQFF. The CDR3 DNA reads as TGTGCCAGCAGCACCCGGACAGTCTCCTACAATGAGCAGTTCTTC.

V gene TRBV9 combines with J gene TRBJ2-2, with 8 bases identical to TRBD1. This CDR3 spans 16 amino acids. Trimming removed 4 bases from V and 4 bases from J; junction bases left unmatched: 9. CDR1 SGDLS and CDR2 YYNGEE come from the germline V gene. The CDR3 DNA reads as TGTGCCAGCAGCCCCAGAACAGGGGGTACCACCGGGGAGCTGTTTTTT. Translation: CASSPRTGGTTGELFF.

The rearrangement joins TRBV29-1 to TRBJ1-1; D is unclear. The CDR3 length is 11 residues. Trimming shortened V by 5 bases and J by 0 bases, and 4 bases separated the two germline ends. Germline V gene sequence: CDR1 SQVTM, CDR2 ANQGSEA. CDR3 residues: CSVRMNTEAFF. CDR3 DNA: TGCAGCGTTAGAATGAACACTGAAGCTTTCTTT.

The CDR3 reads CASSPGQGREQYF. The CDR3 coding sequence is TGTGCCAGCAGCCCCGGACAGGGTCGCGAGCAGTACTTC. The chain joins TRBV7-2 to TRBJ2-7, with TRBD1 matching 8 bases. This CDR3 region has 13 residues. With 5 bases clipped from V and 6 bases from J, the junction kept 6 bases outside the gene matches. The V gene's germline CDR1 is SGHTA and CDR2 FQGNSA.

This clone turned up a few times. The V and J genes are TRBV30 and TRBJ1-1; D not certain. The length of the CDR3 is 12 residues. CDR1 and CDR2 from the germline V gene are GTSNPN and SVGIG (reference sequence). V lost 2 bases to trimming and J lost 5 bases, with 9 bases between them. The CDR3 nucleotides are TGTGCCTGGAGTCCGACACGGACTGAAGCTTTCTTT. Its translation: CAWSPTRTEAFF.

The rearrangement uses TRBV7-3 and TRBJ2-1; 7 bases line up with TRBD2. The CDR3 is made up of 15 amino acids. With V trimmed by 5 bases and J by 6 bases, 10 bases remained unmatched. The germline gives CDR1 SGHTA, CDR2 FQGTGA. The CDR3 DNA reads TGTGCCAGCAGCCCTGCGGCGGGAGATTCCAATGAGCAGTTCTTC. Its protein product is CASSPAAGDSNEQFF.

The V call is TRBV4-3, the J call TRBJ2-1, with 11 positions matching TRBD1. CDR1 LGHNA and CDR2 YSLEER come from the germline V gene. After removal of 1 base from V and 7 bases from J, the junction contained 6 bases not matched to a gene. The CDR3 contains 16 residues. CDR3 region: CASSQAAGTGGNEQFF. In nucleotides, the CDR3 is TGCGCCAGCAGCCAAGCGGCGGGGACAGGGGGTAATGAGCAGTTCTTC.

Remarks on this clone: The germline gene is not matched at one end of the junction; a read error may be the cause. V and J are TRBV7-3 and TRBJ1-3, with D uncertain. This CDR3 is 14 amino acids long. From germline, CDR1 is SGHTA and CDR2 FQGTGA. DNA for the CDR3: TGTGCCAGCAGCCTAACGCCTGTGGGAAACACCATATATTTT. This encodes CASSLTPVGNTIYF.

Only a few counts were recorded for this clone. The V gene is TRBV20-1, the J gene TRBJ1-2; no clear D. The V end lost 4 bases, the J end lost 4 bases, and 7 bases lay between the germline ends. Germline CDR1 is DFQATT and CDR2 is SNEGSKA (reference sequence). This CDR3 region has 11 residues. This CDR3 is CSATISYGYTF. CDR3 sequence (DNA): TGCAGTGCTACTATCAGCTATGGCTACACCTTC.